This TCR beta chain was sequenced during a study of T cell changes during pregnancy in multiple sclerosis (dated by TCRdb to between 2018 and 2021). Study-level background: In women with multiple sclerosis, the researchers looked at how the T cell repertoire shifted as pregnancy progressed.

Library creation used the immunoSEQ multiplex PCR assay. The table comes from immuneACCESS by way of TCRdb, which keeps in-frame sequences with V and J called. Part of the clones is missing from these tables; in studies checked, under half for an unresolved V gene and the rest for unknown reasons. This sample holds around 80,000 clones; under 95% were observed only once. Almost 1.5% of the sample comes from the top ten. This clone was detected a few times. Its antigen is unknown. No much larger clone is present one base from it, and per-base qualities are unavailable. The sequence was collected from a female donor with multiple sclerosis, enrolled in a pregnancy study. Source: peripheral blood, taken before pregnancy.

CDR3 loop: CASSLGQGYREQYF. The DNA sequence reads TGTGCCAGCAGTTTAGGGCAGGGGTATCGGGAGCAGTACTTC. The chain uses TRBV28 and TRBJ2-7; the D gene is possibly TRBD1, with 6 bases matching. V loses 2 bases, J loses 7 bases, and the germline ends lie 15 bases apart. The CDR3, from cysteine to phenylalanine, totals 14 residues. The kept DNA is CDR3 alone, 42 bases in frame from the first base. The germline V gene encodes CDR1 MDHEN and CDR2 SYDVKM.